This entry features one T cell receptor beta chain sequence. Its antigen is unidentified. This specimen comes from a study of shared clonotypes between healthy human individuals. Study summary: Researchers assigned three CD4 naive, three CD4 memory, two CD8 naive and one CD8 memory plate to each donor. Study results and limitations: Non-shared clonotypes had lower generation probabilities than those shared by all four donors. Among donors, clonotype sharing was expected to be affected by sequencing depth. In this cohort, only blood was sampled, and tissue repertoires likely differ.

CD45RO-negative CD8 cells positively selected for CCR7 made up the naive population, which excluded terminally differentiated effector memory CD45RA+ cells. The ends were cut back, 5 bases at V and 7 bases at J, with 17 bases in the middle. From germline, CDR1 is MNHNY and CDR2 SVGAGI (reference sequence). This CDR3 has 15 amino acids. Data came from immunoSEQ multiplex PCR; TCRdb stores just in-frame clones and leaves some out. The sample carries approximately 2,200,000 clones, more than 85% recorded once. The source material was naive CD8+ T cells from PBMCs. The J gene is TRBJ2-2, the V gene TRBV6-6, with D perhaps matching TRBD2 (5 bases). The source of this sequence is a man aged 18-30 years in good health. Some clones in this sample may be carry-over from other donors' samples. The CDR3: CASSLLGVEGGELFF. DNA for the CDR3: TGTGCCAGCAGTCTCCTCGGTGTTGAGGGCGGGGAGCTGTTTTTT.